The rows below give T cell receptor beta chains drawn from one sample of a study of blood T cell repertoires in COVID-19. The protocol was immunoSEQ multiplex PCR, while the TCRdb copy is restricted to in-frame clones and leaves out a portion. The table shows some 330,000 clones, with over 75% occurring only once. The source material was PBMCs or T cells enriched from blood (not recorded which). The receptors were gathered from a man younger than 40 who had recovered from COVID-19. The CDR3 runs from the conserved cysteine through the conserved F or W. The D gene is left open where the match is weak. Not every row has a clone size; where given, it reads once, few, many or a size class.

>.|TRBV19|TRBJ2-1|.
CASSLYSPGDDNEQFF
TGTGCCAGTAGTCTATATTCCCCGGGAGACGACAATGAGCAGTTCTTC
>.|TRBV10-2|TRBJ1-6|TRBD1
CASRGTGDQSSYNSPLHF
TGCGCCAGTAGGGGGACAGGAGATCAGAGCTCCTATAATTCACCCCTCCACTTT
>once|TRBV5-5|TRBJ2-7|.
CASSLEFVSYEQYF
TGTGCCAGCAGCTTGGAATTCGTCTCCTACGAGCAGTACTTC
>.|TRBV18|TRBJ2-1|.
CASSPLTGGSFNEQFF
TGTGCCAGCTCACCCCTCACTGGAGGGTCGTTTAATGAGCAGTTCTTC
>.|TRBV10-3|TRBJ2-6|.
CAISDGAGANVLTF
TGTGCCATCAGTGACGGGGCTGGGGCCAACGTCCTGACTTTC
>once|TRBV5-6|TRBJ2-5|TRBD1
CASSWGTDQETQYF
TGTGCCAGCAGCTGGGGGACAGACCAAGAGACCCAGTACTTC
>.|TRBV7-8|TRBJ2-7|.
CASSLDRTRSSYEQYF
TGTGCCAGCAGCTTAGACAGGACAAGGAGCTCCTACGAGCAGTACTTC
>few|TRBV30|TRBJ2-5|.
CAWRGLSKETQYF
TGTGCCTGGAGGGGGCTTAGTAAAGAGACCCAGTACTTC
>.|TRBV5-1|TRBJ1-4|TRBD1
CASSAGQGQGEKLFF
TGCGCCAGCAGCGCAGGACAGGGGCAGGGTGAAAAACTGTTTTTT
>once|TRBV28|TRBJ1-1|.
CASSSGDTEAFF
TGTGCCAGCAGTTCAGGGGACACTGAAGCTTTCTTT
>.|TRBV5-1|TRBJ2-3|.
CASRAAWGDHTQYF
TGCGCCAGCAGAGCCGCGTGGGGAGACCATACGCAGTATTTT
>.|TRBV10-2|TRBJ1-1|TRBD1
CASIDRGRYTEAFF
TGCGCCAGCATCGACAGGGGGAGGTACACTGAAGCTTTCTTT
>once|TRBV27|TRBJ1-6|TRBD1
CATALGTDYSPLHF
TGTGCCACCGCTTTGGGGACAGACTATTCACCCCTCCACTTT
>.|TRBV19|TRBJ1-5|.
CASSLPAGLNQPQHF
TGTGCCAGTAGTCTTCCAGCAGGGCTGAATCAGCCCCAGCATTTT
>.|TRBV18|TRBJ1-2|.
CASSQQGEEYGYTF
TGTGCCAGCTCACAACAGGGCGAGGAGTATGGCTACACCTTC
>.|TRBV7-9|TRBJ1-2|.
CASSTSAGSNYGYTF
TGTGCCAGCAGCACCAGCGCGGGGTCTAACTATGGCTACACCTTC
>.|TRBV13|TRBJ2-1|.
CASSEENSYNEQFF
TGTGCCAGCAGCGAAGAGAACTCCTACAATGAGCAGTTCTTC
>many|TRBV5-4|TRBJ2-7|.
CASSSGGQRVAMEQYF
TGTGCCAGCAGCTCTGGTGGGCAGCGGGTCGCGATGGAGCAGTACTTC
>.|TRBV30|TRBJ1-5|TRBD1
CAWRRTGTGGQPQHF
TGTGCCTGGAGAAGGACAGGGACCGGCGGTCAGCCCCAGCATTTT
>few|TRBV6-1|TRBJ2-3|.
CASSELVRSTDTQYF
TGTGCCAGCAGTGAATTGGTCCGGAGCACAGATACGCAGTATTTT
>.|TRBV2|TRBJ2-2|TRBD2
CASRELAGGNTGELFF
TGTGCCAGCAGGGAACTAGCGGGGGGAAACACCGGGGAGCTGTTTTTT
>.|TRBV6-5|TRBJ1-1|.
CASSYSPGGAEAFF
TGTGCCAGCAGTTACTCTCCCGGAGGCGCTGAAGCTTTCTTT
>.|TRBV19|TRBJ2-7|TRBD1
CASSRTGDYEQYF
TGTGCCAGTAGTAGGACAGGGGACTACGAGCAGTACTTC
>.|TRBV12-5|TRBJ1-1|.
CASGTGPEAFF
TGTGCTAGTGGAACAGGCCCTGAGGCTTTCTTT
>.|TRBV28|TRBJ1-5|.
CASSPGGGQPQHF
TGTGCCAGCAGCCCGGGGGGGGGACAGCCCCAGCATTTT
>few|TRBV19|TRBJ1-5|.
CASRAGLNFPDQPQHF
TGTGCCAGTAGGGCGGGTTTGAACTTTCCGGATCAGCCCCAGCATTTT
>few|TRBV11-2|TRBJ1-2|.
CASSLGQAYGYTF
TGTGCCAGCAGCTTAGGGCAGGCCTATGGCTACACCTTC
>.|TRBV10-1|TRBJ2-3|TRBD1
CASSTDRLGVYTQYF
TGCGCCAGCAGCACGGACAGGTTGGGGGTCTATACGCAGTATTTT
>once|TRBV3-1/TRBV3-2|TRBJ1-1|.
CASSQREVNTEAFF
TGTGCCAGCAGCCAAAGGGAGGTGAACACTGAAGCTTTCTTT
>.|TRBV23-1|TRBJ1-4|.
CASRGGNEKLFF
TGCGCCAGCAGGGGGGGTAATGAAAAACTGTTTTTT
>.|TRBV6-5|TRBJ1-2|TRBD1
CASRDRAWGYTF
TGTGCCAGCAGAGACAGGGCGTGGGGCTACACCTTC
>.|TRBV24-1|TRBJ2-1|.
CATSDPGLANEQFF
TGTGCCACCAGTGACCCGGGACTGGCAAATGAGCAGTTCTTC
>.|TRBV27|TRBJ1-5|TRBD1
CASSSGQGYSNQPQHF
TGTGCCAGCAGTTCCGGACAGGGATATAGCAATCAGCCCCAGCATTTT
>.|TRBV28|TRBJ1-6|TRBD1
CASSFGQGADSPLHF
TGTGCCAGCAGTTTCGGACAGGGGGCGGATTCACCCCTCCACTTT
>few|TRBV5-6|TRBJ1-5|.
CASSLAAGIRNQPQHF
TGTGCCAGCAGCTTGGCCGCGGGGATACGCAATCAGCCCCAGCATTTT
>.|TRBV4-1|TRBJ1-1|TRBD1
CASSLGQGAGNTEAFF
TGCGCCAGCAGCCTAGGACAGGGTGCGGGAAACACTGAAGCTTTCTTT
>.|TRBV5-4|TRBJ2-1|TRBD1
CASSLGQGAAEQFF
TGTGCCAGCAGCTTGGGACAGGGGGCAGCTGAGCAGTTCTTC
>.|TRBV11-3|TRBJ1-1|.
CASRDIGRPEAFF
TGTGCCAGCAGAGACATCGGCCGTCCTGAAGCTTTCTTT
>.|TRBV19|TRBJ2-6|TRBD1
CASRPGQGAVGANVLTF
TGTGCGAGTAGGCCGGGACAGGGGGCGGTCGGGGCCAACGTCCTGACTTTC
>.|TRBV11-2|TRBJ2-5|TRBD2
CASSSLGGGAVTQYF
TGTGCCAGCAGCTCGCTCGGCGGGGGGGCGGTGACCCAGTACTTC
>once|TRBV5-1|TRBJ2-7|TRBD2
CASSLGLADTYEQYF
TGCGCCAGCAGCTTGGGCCTAGCGGATACCTACGAGCAGTACTTC
>once|TRBV11-2|TRBJ2-3|.
CASSLLARADTQYF
TGTGCCAGCAGCTTACTAGCGCGAGCAGATACGCAGTATTTT
>.|TRBV12-3/TRBV12-4|TRBJ1-2|.
CASSRYNNYGYTF
TGTGCCAGCAGCCGATACAATAACTATGGCTACACCTTC
>.|TRBV5-1|TRBJ2-5|TRBD2
CASSLTSGGAAFGETQYF
TGCGCCAGCAGCCTAACTAGCGGGGGGGCCGCATTCGGAGAGACCCAGTACTTC
>.|TRBV12-3/TRBV12-4|TRBJ1-1|.
CASSRGSSTEAFF
TGTGCCAGCAGCCGGGGGTCTTCCACTGAAGCTTTCTTT
>.|TRBV27|TRBJ2-5|TRBD2
CASSPGLAQGTQYF
TGTGCCAGCAGTCCAGGACTAGCCCAGGGGACCCAGTACTTC
>.|TRBV3-1/TRBV3-2|TRBJ2-3|.
CASSQAVPSTDTQYF
TGTGCCAGCAGCCAGGCCGTTCCTAGCACAGATACGCAGTATTTT
>.|TRBV5-1|TRBJ2-1|.
CASSLGGTNNEQFF
TGCGCCAGCAGCTTGGGGGGGACAAACAATGAGCAGTTCTTC
>.|TRBV2|TRBJ2-7|TRBD2
CASSGGRGGTYEQYF
TGTGCCAGCAGTGGAGGTCGGGGGGGAACCTACGAGCAGTACTTC
>.|TRBV9|TRBJ1-4|TRBD1
CASSETGGIEKLFF
TGTGCCAGCAGTGAAACAGGGGGAATTGAAAAACTGTTTTTT
>.|TRBV30|TRBJ2-7|.
CAWSVPWLRHEQYF
TGTGCCTGGAGTGTACCTTGGCTTCGCCACGAGCAGTACTTC
>.|TRBV19|TRBJ1-5|TRBD1
CASSIDPFDRGYQPQHF
TGTGCCAGTAGTATAGATCCGTTTGACAGGGGATACCAGCCCCAGCATTTT
>.|TRBV2|TRBJ1-1|.
CASRKQERTEAFF
TGTGCCAGCAGGAAACAGGAGAGAACTGAAGCTTTCTTT
>.|TRBV9|TRBJ1-3|.
CASSPGTGRNTIYF
TGTGCCAGCAGCCCAGGAACAGGTAGAAACACCATATATTTT